One T cell receptor beta chain is described in this entry. As yet, its antigen is unknown. This entry belongs to a study of cytomegalovirus exposure and HLA in healthy donors. Vbeta (60) and Jbeta (13) primers were used in the PCR. Libraries were prepared by immunoSEQ multiplex PCR; TCRdb keeps only in-frame clonotypes and omits some of them. The table lists 100,000 to 150,000 clones, more than 80% of them singletons, with around 10% in the top ten. Notes on the study in general: Highly shared variants forming one cluster were likely a sequencing artifact. Altogether, 160 or so TCR beta chains were recorded as cytomegalovirus-associated. In a later analysis, productive TCRs from donors in an Asian-associated ancestry cluster reportedly carried fewer N-insertions than the cohort mean. Analyses of presence/absence relied on an assumption of roughly uniform sequencing depth across donors.

Per germline, CDR1 SNHLY and CDR2 FYNNEI. This CDR3 has 12 residues. Trimming stripped 10 bases from V and 5 bases from J, with 13 bases between. The sequenced sample was PBMCs. The source of this sequence is a man aged 25 to 40 in good health and CMV-seropositive. The rearrangement links TRBV2 to TRBJ2-3, with a tentative D call TRBD2 (5 bases). The CDR3 sequence is CAKRRQGDTQYF. CDR3 coding DNA: TGTGCCAAGCGGCGGCAAGGAGATACGCAGTATTTT.